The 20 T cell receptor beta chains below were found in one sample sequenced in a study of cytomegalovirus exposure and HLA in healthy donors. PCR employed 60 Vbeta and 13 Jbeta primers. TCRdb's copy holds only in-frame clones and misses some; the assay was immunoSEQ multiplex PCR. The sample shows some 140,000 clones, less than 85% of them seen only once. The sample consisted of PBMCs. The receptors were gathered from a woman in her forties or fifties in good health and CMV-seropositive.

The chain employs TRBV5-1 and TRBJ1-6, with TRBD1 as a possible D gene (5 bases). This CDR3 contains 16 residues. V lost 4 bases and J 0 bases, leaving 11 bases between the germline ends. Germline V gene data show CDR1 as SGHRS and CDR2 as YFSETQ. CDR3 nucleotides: TGCGCCAGCAGCAGGGACGGGAGCTCCTATAATTCACCCCTCCACTTT. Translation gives CASSRDGSSYNSPLHF.

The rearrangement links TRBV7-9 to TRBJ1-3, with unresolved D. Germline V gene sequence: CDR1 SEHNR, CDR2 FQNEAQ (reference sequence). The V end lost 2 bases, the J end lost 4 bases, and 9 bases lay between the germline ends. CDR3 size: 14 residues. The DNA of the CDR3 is TGTGCCAGCAGCTTATTAGACTCGGGAAACACCATATATTTT. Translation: CASSLLDSGNTIYF.

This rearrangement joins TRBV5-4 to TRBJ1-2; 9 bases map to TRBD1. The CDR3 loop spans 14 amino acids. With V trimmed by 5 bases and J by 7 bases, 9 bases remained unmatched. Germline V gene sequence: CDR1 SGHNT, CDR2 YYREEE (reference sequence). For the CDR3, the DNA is TGTGCCAGCAGTACCGGGACAGGGACTCCTGGCTACACCTTC. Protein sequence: CASSTGTGTPGYTF. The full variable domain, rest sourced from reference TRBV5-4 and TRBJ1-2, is ETGVTQSPTHLIKTRGQQVTLRCSSQSGHNTVSWYQQALGQGPQFIFQYYREEENGRGNFPPRFSGLQFPNYSSELNVNALELDDSALYLCASSTGTGTPGYTFGSGTRLTVV.

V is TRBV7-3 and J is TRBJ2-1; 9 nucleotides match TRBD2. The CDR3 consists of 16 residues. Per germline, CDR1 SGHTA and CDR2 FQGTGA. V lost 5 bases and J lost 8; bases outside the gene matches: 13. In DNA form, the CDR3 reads TGTGCCAGCAGCCCCTCTCTGGCGGGGGGGCCCCATGAGCAGTTCTTC. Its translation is CASSPSLAGGPHEQFF.

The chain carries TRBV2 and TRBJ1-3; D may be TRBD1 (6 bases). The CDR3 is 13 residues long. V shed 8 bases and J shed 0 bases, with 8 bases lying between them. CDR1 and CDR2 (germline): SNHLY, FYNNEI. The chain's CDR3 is CASRDNSGNTIYF. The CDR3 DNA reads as TGTGCCAGCCGGGACAACTCTGGAAACACCATATATTTT. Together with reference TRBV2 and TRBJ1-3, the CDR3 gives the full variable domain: EPEVTQTPSHQVTQMGQEVILRCVPISNHLYFYWYRQILGQKVEFLVSFYNNEISEKSEIFDDQFSVERPDGSNFTLKIRSTKLEDSAMYFCASRDNSGNTIYFGEGSWLTVV.

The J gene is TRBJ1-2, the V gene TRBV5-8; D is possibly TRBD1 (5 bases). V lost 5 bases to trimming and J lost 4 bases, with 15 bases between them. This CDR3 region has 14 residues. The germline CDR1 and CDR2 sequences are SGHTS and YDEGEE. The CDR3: CASRNRQMIYGYTF. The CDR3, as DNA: TGTGCCAGCAGGAACAGGCAAATGATCTATGGCTACACCTTC.

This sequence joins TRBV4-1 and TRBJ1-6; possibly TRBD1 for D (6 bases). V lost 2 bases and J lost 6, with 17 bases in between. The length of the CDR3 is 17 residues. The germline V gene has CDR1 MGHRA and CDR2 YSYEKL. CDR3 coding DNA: TGCGCCAGCAGCCAAAGGGGGGGGGACCATCGTAATTCACCCCTCCACTTT. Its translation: CASSQRGGDHRNSPLHF.

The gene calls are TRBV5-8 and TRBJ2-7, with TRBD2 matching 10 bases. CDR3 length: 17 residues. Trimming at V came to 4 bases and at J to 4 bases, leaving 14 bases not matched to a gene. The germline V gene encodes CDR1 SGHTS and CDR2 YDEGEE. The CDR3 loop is CASSPPGLARGGYEQYF. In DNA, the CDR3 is TGTGCCAGCAGCCCCCCGGGACTAGCGCGGGGTGGATACGAGCAGTACTTC.

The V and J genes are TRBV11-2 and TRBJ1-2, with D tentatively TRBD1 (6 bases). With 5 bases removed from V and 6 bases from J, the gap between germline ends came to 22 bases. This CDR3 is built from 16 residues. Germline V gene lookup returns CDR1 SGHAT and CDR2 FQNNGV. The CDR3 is CASSAIPLRTADGYTF. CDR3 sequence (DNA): TGTGCCAGCAGCGCGATACCCCTCCGGACAGCCGATGGCTACACCTTC.

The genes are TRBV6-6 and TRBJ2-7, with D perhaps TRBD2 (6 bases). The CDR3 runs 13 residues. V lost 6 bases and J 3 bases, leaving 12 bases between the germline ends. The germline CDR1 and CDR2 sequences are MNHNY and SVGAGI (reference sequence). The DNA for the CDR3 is TGTGCCAGCAGGGACGGGACTCTCTACGAGCAGTACTTC. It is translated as CASRDGTLYEQYF.

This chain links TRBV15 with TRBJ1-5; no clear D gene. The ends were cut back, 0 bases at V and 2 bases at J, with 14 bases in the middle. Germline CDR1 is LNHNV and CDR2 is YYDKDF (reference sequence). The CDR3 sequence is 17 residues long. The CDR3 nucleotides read TGTGCCACCAGCAGAGATCTCGGAGGGAGTGGCAATCAGCCCCAGCATTTT. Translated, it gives CATSRDLGGSGNQPQHF.

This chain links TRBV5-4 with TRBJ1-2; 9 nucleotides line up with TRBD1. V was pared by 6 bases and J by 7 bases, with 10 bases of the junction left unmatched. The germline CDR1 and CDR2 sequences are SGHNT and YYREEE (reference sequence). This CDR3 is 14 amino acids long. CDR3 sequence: CASNKQQGAGGYTF. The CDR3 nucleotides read TGTGCCAGCAACAAACAACAGGGGGCGGGTGGCTACACCTTC. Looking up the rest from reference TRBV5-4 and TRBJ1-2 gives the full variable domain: ETGVTQSPTHLIKTRGQQVTLRCSSQSGHNTVSWYQQALGQGPQFIFQYYREEENGRGNFPPRFSGLQFPNYSSELNVNALELDDSALYLCASNKQQGAGGYTFGSGTRLTVV.

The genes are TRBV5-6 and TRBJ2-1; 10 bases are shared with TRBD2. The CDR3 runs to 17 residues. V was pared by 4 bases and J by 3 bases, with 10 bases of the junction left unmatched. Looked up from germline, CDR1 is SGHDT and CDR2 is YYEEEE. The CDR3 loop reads CASSQRSGGAFYNEQFF. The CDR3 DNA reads TGTGCCAGCAGCCAGCGGAGCGGGGGGGCCTTCTACAATGAGCAGTTCTTC.

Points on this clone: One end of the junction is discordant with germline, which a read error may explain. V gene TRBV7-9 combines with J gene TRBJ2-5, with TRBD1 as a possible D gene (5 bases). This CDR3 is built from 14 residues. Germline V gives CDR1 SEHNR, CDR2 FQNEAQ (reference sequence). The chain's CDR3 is CSSSLTREQETQYF. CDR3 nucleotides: TGTTCCAGCAGCCTTACCAGGGAACAAGAGACCCAGTACTTC.

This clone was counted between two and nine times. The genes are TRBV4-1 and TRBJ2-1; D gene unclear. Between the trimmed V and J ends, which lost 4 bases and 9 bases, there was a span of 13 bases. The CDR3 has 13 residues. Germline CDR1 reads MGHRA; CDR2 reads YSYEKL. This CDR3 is CASSRVEASEQFF. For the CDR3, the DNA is TGCGCCAGCAGCCGAGTCGAGGCATCTGAGCAGTTCTTC.

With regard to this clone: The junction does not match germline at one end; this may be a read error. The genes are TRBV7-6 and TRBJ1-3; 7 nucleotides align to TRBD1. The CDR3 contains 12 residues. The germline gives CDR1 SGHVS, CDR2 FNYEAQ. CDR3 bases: TGTGCCAGCAGCTTAGATTTGGGGGACAGTCATTTT. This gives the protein CASSLDLGDSHF.

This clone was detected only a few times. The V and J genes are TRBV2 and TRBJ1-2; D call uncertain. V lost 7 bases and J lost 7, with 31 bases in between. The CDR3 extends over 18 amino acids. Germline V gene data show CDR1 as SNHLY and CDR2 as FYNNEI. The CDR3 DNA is TGTGCCAGCATCGAACGACAAGGCCCGCTGTCTTCTATGAGTGGCTACACCTTC. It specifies CASIERQGPLSSMSGYTF.

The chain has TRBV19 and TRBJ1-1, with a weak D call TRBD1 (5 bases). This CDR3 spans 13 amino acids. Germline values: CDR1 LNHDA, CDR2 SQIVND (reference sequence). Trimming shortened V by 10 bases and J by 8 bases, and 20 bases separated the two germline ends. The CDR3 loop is CATLSLGRDEAFF. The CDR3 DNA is TGTGCCACCCTGAGCCTGGGGAGGGACGAAGCTTTCTTT.

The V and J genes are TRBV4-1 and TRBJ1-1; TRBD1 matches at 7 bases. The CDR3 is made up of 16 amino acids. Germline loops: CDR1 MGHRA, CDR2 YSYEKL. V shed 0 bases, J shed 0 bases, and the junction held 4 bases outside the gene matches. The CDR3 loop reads CASSQDLGTVNTEAFF. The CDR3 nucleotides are TGCGCCAGCAGCCAAGATCTCGGGACAGTGAACACTGAAGCTTTCTTT.

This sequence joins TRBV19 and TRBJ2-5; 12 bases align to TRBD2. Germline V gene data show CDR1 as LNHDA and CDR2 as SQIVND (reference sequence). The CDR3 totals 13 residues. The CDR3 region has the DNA TGTACCTCTAGCGGGGGGGCCGGGGAGACCCAGTACTTC. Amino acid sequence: CTSSGGAGETQYF.